This T cell receptor (beta chain) was identified in a study of cytomegalovirus exposure and HLA in healthy donors. Sequenced by immunoSEQ multiplex PCR; TCRdb stores in-frame clones only, minus some. The sample carries approximately 160,000 clones, approximately 86% recorded once. Germline CDR1 reads SGHDT; CDR2 reads YYEEEE. The CDR3 consists of 15 residues. Trimming removed 1 base from V and 3 bases from J, with 11 bases in between. These donors were members of the approximately 120-subject validation cohort, a group separate from the approximately 680-subject first cohort. Specimen: PBMCs. The chain carries TRBV5-6 and TRBJ2-1, with D possibly TRBD1 on 5 matching bases. The source is a woman in her late teens or twenties in good health and CMV-seronegative. The CDR3 DNA reads TGTGCCAGCAGCTTGACGTCCAGGGTCTACAATGAGCAGTTCTTC. Its translation: CASSLTSRVYNEQFF.